This section outlines one T cell receptor beta chain sequence together with its context. The antigen remains unidentified. Clones were read by immunoSEQ multiplex PCR, and TCRdb kept only the in-frame ones, dropping some. The data show about 30,000 clones, approximately 93% seen once. The data stem from a study of graft-versus-host responses after intestinal transplantation. Study in general: Recipients got multivisceral, liver-intestinal, or isolated intestinal transplants. Among the recipients, all got anti-thymocyte globulin induction and then tacrolimus and steroids for about 3 years.

Study-level points and caveats: Peak GvH clone levels in circulation were associated with early post-transplant HvG declines. Detection of GvH clones occurred in recipient marrow, and some had their first appearance in ileum or blood.

This sequence originates from a human patient who received an intestinal transplant, so some T cells may come from the graft donor. Sequenced material: PBMCs, taken about 70 days after intestinal transplant.

For the CDR3, the DNA is TGTGCCAGCAGCAAATGCGACGAGACCCAGTACTTC. Encoded protein: CASSKCDETQYF. The gene calls are TRBV21-1 and TRBJ2-5. TRBV21-1 counts as a pseudogene. This CDR3 has 12 amino acids.